The 20 T cell receptor beta chains in this list originate from one sample, sequenced in a study of T cells in Graves' hyperthyroidism and ophthalmopathy. Amplified TCR beta CDR3 regions came from RNA transcripts. Using the HTBI primer set, a first-round RT-PCR was run on the TCR CDR3. From the multiplex PCR reads, TCRdb called clonotypes with MiXCR, one entry per CDR3 protein. The data hold approximately 430,000 distinct CDR3 sequences, with 15% to 19% observed a single time. Sequenced sample: blood. The receptors derive from a woman younger than 30 with Graves' hyperthyroidism.

V usage is TRBV30 and J usage is TRBJ2-5; TRBD2 agrees at 8 bases. Trimming took 1 base from V and 3 from J; bases not matched to a gene: 4. There are 14 residues in the CDR3. Germline V gene sequence: CDR1 GTSNPN, CDR2 SVGIG (reference sequence). CDR3 residues: CAWSGTSGKETQYF. The CDR3, as DNA: TGTGCCTGGAGTGGTACTAGCGGCAAAGAGACCCAGTACTTC.

The CDR3 nucleotides read TGCAGTGCTCCTGGACGATTGAGCACAGATACGCAGTATTTT. Residues: CSAPGRLSTDTQYF. The rearrangement uses TRBV20-1 and TRBJ2-3, with D unresolved. The length of the CDR3 is 14 residues. Germline V lookup: CDR1 DFQATT, CDR2 SNEGSKA (reference sequence). V was pared by 5 bases and J by 0 bases, with 12 bases between.

This clonotype was seen ten or more times. This chain connects TRBV10-3 to TRBJ2-7; TRBD2 aligns across 11 bases. Per the germline V gene, CDR1 is ENHRY and CDR2 is SYGVKD. The CDR3 consists of 14 residues. V was pared by 6 bases and J by 4 bases, with 5 bases of the junction left unmatched. CDR3 amino acids: CAISPGLAEYEQYF. CDR3 sequence (DNA): TGTGCCATCAGCCCGGGACTAGCGGAATACGAGCAGTACTTC.

This clonotype was counted at least ten times. V is TRBV2 and J is TRBJ1-5, with 9 nucleotides matching TRBD1. Germline assignment: CDR1 SNHLY and CDR2 FYNNEI. The CDR3 loop spans 15 amino acids. V lost 6 bases, J lost 5 bases, and 8 bases stayed unmatched. CDR3 in DNA: TGTGCCAGCAGCGTTGGACAGGGGAGGGATCAGCCCCAGCATTTT. It specifies CASSVGQGRDQPQHF. Full variable domain (rest looked up from reference TRBV2 and TRBJ1-5): EPEVTQTPSHQVTQMGQEVILRCVPISNHLYFYWYRQILGQKVEFLVSFYNNEISEKSEIFDDQFSVERPDGSNFTLKIRSTKLEDSAMYFCASSVGQGRDQPQHFGDGTRLSIL.

The chain has TRBV20-1 and TRBJ2-2, with 8 bases matching TRBD1. Germline V lookup: CDR1 DFQATT, CDR2 SNEGSKA (reference sequence). The V gene end was trimmed by 6 bases and the J gene end by 4 bases; junction bases not matched to a gene: 7. This CDR3 region has 14 residues. The CDR3 loop is CSASITGGTGELFF. CDR3 sequence (DNA): TGCAGTGCCTCAATAACAGGGGGCACCGGGGAGCTGTTTTTT.

V usage is TRBV12-3 or TRBV12-4 and J usage is TRBJ2-2, with D tentatively TRBD1 or TRBD2 (5 bases each). The CDR3 is 15 amino acids. V was shortened by 1 base and J by 5 bases, with 11 bases between the two germline ends. The CDR3 DNA reads as TGTGCCAGCAGTTTAGGAGGGGTTGGGACCGGGGAGCTGTTTTTT. The encoded protein is CASSLGGVGTGELFF.

Worth noting for this clonotype: It may be a read error: a sequence one base away is much more abundant. This chain connects TRBV14 to TRBJ2-3, with TRBD1 identical over 9 bases. This CDR3 is 15 amino acids long. CDR1 SGHDN and CDR2 FVKESK come from the germline V gene. The CDR3 spells CVSSPGQGKADTQYF. CDR3 in DNA: TGTGTCAGCAGTCCTGGACAGGGGAAAGCAGATACGCAGTATTTT.

This clonotype was recorded many times. The chain employs TRBV6-5 and TRBJ2-5; 15 bases are a match to TRBD2. V lost 0 bases to trimming and J lost 0 bases; unmatched junction nucleotides: 11. CDR3 length: 21 amino acids. Germline CDR1 reads MNHEY; CDR2 reads SVGAGI. In DNA form, the CDR3 reads TGTGCCAGCAGTTACTCCGCACCGGGACTAGCGGGAGGCAGGTACCAAGAGACCCAGTACTTC. Translated: CASSYSAPGLAGGRYQETQYF.

This clonotype has ten or more counts. CDR3 nucleotide sequence: TGTGCCAGCAGCTCCGGCCCCTTGGAGCAGTACTTC. Translation gives CASSSGPLEQYF. The chain employs TRBV7-6 and TRBJ2-7, with D unclear. V lost 4 bases to trimming and J lost 7 bases, with 11 bases between them. This CDR3 is built from 12 residues. Germline assignment: CDR1 SGHVS and CDR2 FNYEAQ.

This clonotype was found many times. The chain has TRBV27 and TRBJ2-3, with 7 bases identical to TRBD1. The CDR3 has 18 amino acids. Germline CDR1 reads MNHEY; CDR2 reads SMNVEV (reference sequence). Germline trimming cut 0 bases from V and 2 bases from J; bases unmatched to any gene: 11. The CDR3 loop is CASSLSAGGSLFTDTQYF. Written as DNA, the CDR3 is TGTGCCAGCAGTTTATCGGCAGGGGGTAGCCTCTTCACAGATACGCAGTATTTT.

This clonotype was picked up many times. The chain links TRBV5-1 to TRBJ2-7, with D possibly being TRBD1 or TRBD2 (6 bases each). Germline CDR1 and CDR2: SGHRS and YFSETQ. V was clipped by 4 bases and J by 4 bases, with 21 bases between them. The CDR3 spans 16 residues. The CDR3 coding sequence is TGCGCCAGCAGCAGGGGGGCCACGGGACAACAATACGAGCAGTACTTC. Residues: CASSRGATGQQYEQYF.

The CDR3 protein is CASSSRDSGGGTEAFF. The CDR3 DNA sequence: TGTGCCAGCAGCTCCCGGGACTCCGGAGGAGGAACTGAAGCTTTCTTT. The chain combines TRBV11-3 with TRBJ1-1; maybe TRBD1 (5 bases). The CDR3 has 16 amino acids. Trimming pared 4 bases from V and 5 bases from J, leaving 20 bases between. Germline V CDR1 and CDR2: SGHNT, YENEEA.

This clonotype was seen repeatedly, ten times or more. The CDR3 coding sequence is TGCAGTGCTAGAGATTATGCTAGCGGGATATACAATGAGCAGTTCTTC. Its protein product is CSARDYASGIYNEQFF. This chain connects TRBV20-1 to TRBJ2-1; 9 nucleotides line up with TRBD2. Germline CDR1 is DFQATT and CDR2 is SNEGSKA (reference sequence). The CDR3 covers 16 residues. J was trimmed by 4 bases and V by 0 bases; bases with no gene match: 7.

This clonotype was detected many times. The chain uses TRBV20-1 and TRBJ2-7; 9 nucleotides agree with TRBD2. CDR1 DFQATT and CDR2 SNEGSKA come from the germline V gene (reference sequence). This CDR3 spans 15 amino acids. Germline trimming cut 0 bases from V and 6 bases from J; bases unmatched to any gene: 9. The CDR3 DNA reads as TGCAGTGCTAGAGATAGCGGGGGTACCTGGGGCGAGCAGTACTTC. It encodes CSARDSGGTWGEQYF.

This clonotype appeared many times. The V and J genes are TRBV7-9 and TRBJ1-1; D not certain. Germline CDR1 reads SEHNR; CDR2 reads FQNEAQ (reference sequence). Trimming stripped 0 bases from V and 5 bases from J, with 4 bases between. CDR3 length equals 12 residues. The chain's CDR3 is CASSLAVTEAFF. The CDR3 DNA reads TGTGCCAGCAGCTTAGCGGTTACTGAAGCTTTCTTT. Supplemented by reference TRBV7-9 and TRBJ1-1, the full variable domain reads DTGVSQNPRHKITKRGQNVTFRCDPISEHNRLYWYRQTLGQGPEFLTYFQNEAQLEKSRLLSDRFSAERPKGSFSTLEIQRTEQGDSAMYLCASSLAVTEAFFGQGTRLTVV.

There are many counts of this clonotype. The chain links TRBV27 to TRBJ2-7, with a tentative D call TRBD2 (6 bases). This CDR3 has 14 amino acids. Trimming cost V 5 bases and J 2 bases, with 13 bases left between them. Germline V CDR1 and CDR2: MNHEY, SMNVEV (reference sequence). The CDR3: CASSIQTRPYEQYF. The CDR3, as DNA: TGTGCCAGCAGTATACAGACTAGACCCTACGAGCAGTACTTC.

The table lists this clonotype with many counts. This chain uses TRBV11-2 with TRBJ1-5, with no clear D. Looked up from germline, CDR1 is SGHAT and CDR2 is FQNNGV. This CDR3 comprises 16 residues. Deletions cut 5 bases from V and 0 bases from J, with 14 bases between. The CDR3 nucleotides read TGTGCCAGCAGCCTCCGGTGGAACTATAGCAATCAGCCCCAGCATTTT. The encoded protein is CASSLRWNYSNQPQHF.

This clonotype has at least ten counts. V gene TRBV18 combines with J gene TRBJ2-7; D possibly corresponds to TRBD2 (5 bases). Germline V CDR1 and CDR2: KGHSH, LQKENI. CDR3 length equals 15 residues. V was shortened by 3 bases and J by 2 bases, with 14 bases between the two germline ends. CDR3 nucleotides: TGTGCCAGCTCACCCCCGGGATACCACGCCTACGAGCAGTACTTC. Residues: CASSPPGYHAYEQYF.

This clonotype was recorded a few times. V and J are TRBV15 and TRBJ1-4; no firm D call. CDR1 LNHNV and CDR2 YYDKDF come from the germline V gene (reference sequence). This CDR3 contains 15 residues. V was cut by 3 bases and J by 3 bases, with 11 bases left in between. In DNA form, the CDR3 reads TGTGCCACCAGCAGGGGATTATCGGCTAATGAAAAACTGTTTTTT. Residues: CATSRGLSANEKLFF.

The rearrangement joins TRBV25-1 to TRBJ2-1; D possibly corresponds to TRBD1 (6 bases). CDR3 length equals 13 residues. V was trimmed by 6 bases and J by 7 bases, leaving 13 bases between them. Per germline, CDR1 MGHDK and CDR2 SYGVNS. CDR3 coding DNA: TGTGCCAGCAGCCTTGGGACAATTAATGAGCAGTTCTTC. It encodes CASSLGTINEQFF.